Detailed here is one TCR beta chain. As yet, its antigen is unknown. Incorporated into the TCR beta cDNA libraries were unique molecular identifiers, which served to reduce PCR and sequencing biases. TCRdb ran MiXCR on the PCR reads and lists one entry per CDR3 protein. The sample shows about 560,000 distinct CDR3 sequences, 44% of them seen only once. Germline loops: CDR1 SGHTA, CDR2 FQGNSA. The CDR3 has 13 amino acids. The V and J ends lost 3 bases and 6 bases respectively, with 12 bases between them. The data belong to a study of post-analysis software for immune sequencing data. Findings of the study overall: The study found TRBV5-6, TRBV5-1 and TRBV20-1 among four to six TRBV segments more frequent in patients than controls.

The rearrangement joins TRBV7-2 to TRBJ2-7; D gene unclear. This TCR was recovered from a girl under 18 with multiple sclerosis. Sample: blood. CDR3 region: CASSLGSWLEQYF. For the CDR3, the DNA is TGTGCCAGCAGCTTGGGTAGTTGGCTCGAGCAGTACTTC.